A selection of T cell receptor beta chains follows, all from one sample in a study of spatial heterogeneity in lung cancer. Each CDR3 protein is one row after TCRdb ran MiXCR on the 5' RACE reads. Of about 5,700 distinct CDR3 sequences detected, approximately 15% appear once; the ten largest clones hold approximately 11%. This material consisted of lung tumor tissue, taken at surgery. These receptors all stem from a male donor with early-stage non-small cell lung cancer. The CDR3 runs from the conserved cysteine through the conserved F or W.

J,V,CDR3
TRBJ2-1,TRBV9,CASSVDIPENSGNLYNEQFF
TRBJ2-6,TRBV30,CAWSPREAGANVLTF
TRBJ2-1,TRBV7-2,CASSSARGSSSEQFF
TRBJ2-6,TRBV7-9,CASSYHRRSGANVLTF
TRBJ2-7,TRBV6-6,CASSRGDSYEQYF
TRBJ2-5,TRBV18,CASSRQGETQYF
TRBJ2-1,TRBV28,CASGLYNEQFF
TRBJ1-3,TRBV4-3,CASSQGVKGGNTIYF
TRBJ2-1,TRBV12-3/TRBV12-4,CASNLPGTGSNEQFF
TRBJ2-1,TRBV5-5,CASSPRDRIAGGKHNEQFF
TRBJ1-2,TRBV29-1,CSANHRGGYTF